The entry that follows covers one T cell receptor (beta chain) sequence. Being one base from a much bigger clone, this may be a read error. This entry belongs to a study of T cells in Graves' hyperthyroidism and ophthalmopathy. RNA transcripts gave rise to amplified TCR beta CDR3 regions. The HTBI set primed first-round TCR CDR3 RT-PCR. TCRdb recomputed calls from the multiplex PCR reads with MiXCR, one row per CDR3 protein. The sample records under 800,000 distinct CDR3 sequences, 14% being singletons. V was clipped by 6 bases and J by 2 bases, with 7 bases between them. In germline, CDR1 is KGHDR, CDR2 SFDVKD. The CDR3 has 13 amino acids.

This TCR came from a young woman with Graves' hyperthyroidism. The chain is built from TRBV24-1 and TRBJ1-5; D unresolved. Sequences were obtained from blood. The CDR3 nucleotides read TGTGCCACCAGTCTTGGGGGCAATCAGCCCCAGCATTTT. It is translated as CATSLGGNQPQHF.